Below, 15 T cell receptor beta chains from the same sample are listed, as sequenced in a study of shared clonotypes between healthy human individuals. Assay used: immunoSEQ multiplex PCR; TCRdb lists only in-frame clones, some missing. The data contain roughly 640,000 clones, almost 97% of them singletons. Sequences were obtained from naive CD4+ T cells sorted from blood. The subset here: CD45RA+ positively selected. These receptors came from a woman under 40 in good health.

The V gene is TRBV9, the J gene TRBJ1-4; the D gene is possibly TRBD1 (6 bases). The germline V gene encodes CDR1 SGDLS and CDR2 YYNGEE. This CDR3 contains 14 residues. With 5 bases removed from V and 8 bases from J, the gap between germline ends came to 16 bases. The CDR3 sequence is CASRATGSREKLFF. The DNA for the CDR3 is TGTGCCAGCAGGGCCACAGGGTCCCGGGAAAAACTGTTTTTT.

The chain couples TRBV27 to TRBJ2-3, with TRBD2 identical over 7 bases. V was pared by 5 bases and J by 3 bases, with 11 bases of the junction left unmatched. The CDR3 consists of 16 residues. Germline CDR1 MNHEY, CDR2 SMNVEV (reference sequence). In nucleotides, the CDR3 is TGTGCCAGCAGTCCCACCGGGGGGACCCTTACAGATACGCAGTATTTT. Its protein is CASSPTGGTLTDTQYF.

The chain has TRBV6-6 and TRBJ2-7, with D uncertain. Germline CDR1 MNHNY, CDR2 SVGAGI (reference sequence). V dropped 2 bases and J dropped 2 bases, with 10 bases sitting between them. This CDR3 is built from 14 residues. The DNA for the CDR3 is TGTGCCAGCAGTTACGAGGAAATTACCTACGAGCAGTACTTC. It encodes CASSYEEITYEQYF.

This chain links TRBV5-1 with TRBJ1-2; TRBD1 is a possible D gene (6 bases). The CDR3 consists of 14 residues. V was clipped by 5 bases and J by 2 bases, with 13 bases between them. Germline-derived CDR1 and CDR2 are SGHRS and YFSETQ. CDR3 sequence reads: CASRGGGGNYGYTF. The DNA of the CDR3 is TGCGCCAGCAGGGGTGGGGGCGGCAACTATGGCTACACCTTC.

This chain uses TRBV6-1 with TRBJ2-1; perhaps TRBD2 as D (6 bases). Germline assignment: CDR1 MNHNS and CDR2 SASEGT. V lost 8 bases and J 0 bases, leaving 14 bases between the germline ends. The CDR3 runs 15 residues. CDR3 nucleotide sequence: TGTGCCAGCGGCTTGGGACTGAGCTCCTACAATGAGCAGTTCTTC. Protein sequence: CASGLGLSSYNEQFF.

This clone was detected once. V usage is TRBV5-4 and J usage is TRBJ2-7; 12 nucleotides agree with TRBD2. The CDR3 extends over 18 amino acids. V was clipped by 1 base and J by 0 bases; unmatched bases: 8. The V gene's germline CDR1 is SGHNT and CDR2 YYREEE (reference sequence). CDR3 region: CASSLRTSGEGGSYEQYF. Here the CDR3 DNA reads TGTGCCAGCAGCTTGAGGACTAGCGGGGAAGGAGGCTCCTACGAGCAGTACTTC.

The chain recombines TRBV19 with TRBJ2-2; perhaps TRBD2 as D (6 bases). This CDR3 is 16 amino acids long. Trimming pared 1 base from V and 3 bases from J, leaving 12 bases between. Germline V gives CDR1 LNHDA, CDR2 SQIVND (reference sequence). The CDR3 DNA is TGTGCCAGTAGTATAGCGCAGGGAGGTGACACCGGGGAGCTGTTTTTT. Protein: CASSIAQGGDTGELFF.

V is TRBV5-5 and J is TRBJ1-4, with TRBD1 matching over 8 bases. The length of the CDR3 is 15 residues. The J segment lost 6 bases and the V segment lost 4 bases, leaving 8 bases of the junction unmatched. Per the germline V gene, CDR1 is SGHKS and CDR2 is YYEKEE (reference sequence). CDR3 amino acids: CASSVRTGFDEKLFF. The DNA for the CDR3 is TGTGCCAGCAGCGTCCGGACAGGGTTTGATGAAAAACTGTTTTTT.

The DNA for the CDR3 is TGTGCCAGCAGTGAATCCGGTGGGACAGGGATTAACACCGGGGAGCTGTTTTTT. Encoded protein: CASSESGGTGINTGELFF. The rearrangement links TRBV6-1 to TRBJ2-2, with 9 bases matching TRBD1. This CDR3 has 18 residues. CDR1 and CDR2 (germline): MNHNS, SASEGT. V trimming: 2 bases; J trimming: 2 bases; junction bases outside the gene matches: 9.

This rearrangement joins TRBV23-1 to TRBJ2-7; D gene uncertain. TRBV23-1 is recorded as an ORF, its role being uncertain. Trimming took off 0 bases at V and 7 bases at J, with 4 bases between the two ends. The CDR3 has 11 residues. CDR3: CASSQSGEQYF. The CDR3, as DNA: TGCGCCAGCAGTCAATCTGGGGAGCAGTACTTC.

This clone was seen only a few times. The chain joins TRBV7-9 to TRBJ2-7, with TRBD2 as a possible D gene (6 bases). CDR1 SEHNR and CDR2 FQNEAQ come from the germline V gene (reference sequence). The CDR3 has 12 residues. V was clipped by 6 bases and J by 6 bases, with 12 bases between them. In DNA form, the CDR3 reads TGTGCCAGCAGAGCGACCGGGGGCGAGCAGTACTTC. Its protein is CASRATGGEQYF.

The rearrangement uses TRBV28 and TRBJ2-3; 11 positions agree with TRBD1. The length of the CDR3 is 14 residues. With V trimmed by 7 bases and J by 6 bases, 6 bases remained unmatched. Germline values: CDR1 MDHEN, CDR2 SYDVKM. The CDR3 nucleotides are TGTGCCAGCACCTCGGACAGGGGGCGGGATACGCAGTATTTT. This gives the protein CASTSDRGRDTQYF.

This sequence joins TRBV7-9 and TRBJ1-1; 7 nucleotides match TRBD1. The CDR3 extends over 14 amino acids. Trimming removed 5 bases from V and 0 bases from J; junction bases left unmatched: 3. The germline V gene has CDR1 SEHNR and CDR2 FQNEAQ (reference sequence). CDR3 residues: CASSPGQMNTEAFF. The CDR3 DNA reads TGTGCCAGCAGCCCGGGACAGATGAACACTGAAGCTTTCTTT.

The chain carries TRBV11-1 and TRBJ2-7, with D hard to call. With 5 bases removed from V and 3 bases from J, the gap between germline ends came to 8 bases. This CDR3 region has 12 residues. The germline V gene has CDR1 SGHAT and CDR2 FQDESV (reference sequence). The CDR3: CASSAGSYEQYF. CDR3 bases: TGTGCCAGCAGCGCTGGAAGCTACGAGCAGTACTTC.

The chain is built from TRBV21-1 and TRBJ2-2; the table gives TRBD2 as D, unverified against the DNA. TRBV21-1 is designated a pseudogene. This CDR3 spans 17 amino acids. CDR3 loop: CASSKAGRGENTGELFF. The CDR3 DNA sequence: TGTGCCAGCAGCAAAGCGGGTCGCGGAGAGAACACCGGGGAGCTGTTTTTT.